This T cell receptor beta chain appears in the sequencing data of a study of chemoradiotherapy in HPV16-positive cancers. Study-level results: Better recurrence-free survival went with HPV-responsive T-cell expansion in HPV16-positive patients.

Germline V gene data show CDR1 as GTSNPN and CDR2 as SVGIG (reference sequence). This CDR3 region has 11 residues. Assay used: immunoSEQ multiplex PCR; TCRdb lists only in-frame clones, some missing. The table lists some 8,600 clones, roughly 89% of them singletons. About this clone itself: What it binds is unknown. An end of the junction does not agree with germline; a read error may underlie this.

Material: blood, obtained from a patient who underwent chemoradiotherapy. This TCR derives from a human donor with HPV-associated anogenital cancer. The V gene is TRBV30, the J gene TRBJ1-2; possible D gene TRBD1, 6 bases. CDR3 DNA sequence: TGTGCCTGGAGTTATGACAGGTCCCTTCTATTC. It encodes CAWSYDRSLLF.